This note documents a single TCR beta chain sequence. The data are from a study of blood T cell repertoires in COVID-19. Overall study context: From the United States, Italy and Spain came samples of acute and convalescent COVID-19. T cells, B-cell-depleted T cells, or PBMCs provided the cDNA or gDNA that served as material.

V dropped 4 bases and J dropped 8 bases, with 9 bases sitting between them. The CDR3 is 12 amino acids. Original analysis: Amplification of reference gene primers was used by the study to estimate nucleated cell counts. Here immunoSEQ multiplex PCR was the method, and the copy in TCRdb shows in-frame clones only, minus some. The V and J calls and the clone size are those of that table, but D and trimming were determined from the DNA. This sample has 120,000 to 150,000 clones, with roughly 86% found just once. The specimen sequenced was peripheral blood. This chain uses TRBV12-3 or TRBV12-4 with TRBJ2-1; TRBD1 might be the D (5 bases). This sequence was found in a woman between 50 and 59 years old with acute or convalescent COVID-19. CDR3: CASSSTGHEQFF. DNA of the CDR3: TGTGCCAGCAGTTCAACAGGCCATGAGCAGTTCTTC.